A single sample gave rise to the 15 T cell receptor beta chains below, sequenced in a study of T cell responses to AZD1222 COVID-19 vaccine. The assay was immunoSEQ multiplex PCR, and TCRdb's table has in-frame clones only and misses some. Counted here are around 130,000 clones, over 85% occurring once; the ten biggest clones make up about 0.86%. This specimen was peripheral blood, taken on day 0 of AZD1222 vaccination. Every receptor here comes from an adult in good health.

This chain links TRBV5-8 with TRBJ1-3; 9 bases are shared with TRBD1. This CDR3 comprises 15 residues. Germline V gives CDR1 SGHTS, CDR2 YDEGEE. J lost 7 bases, V lost 1 base, and 6 bases had no gene match. The CDR3 DNA reads as TGTGCCAGCAGCTTGCCCGGGACAGGGATCAACACCATATATTTT. Amino acids: CASSLPGTGINTIYF.

V and J are TRBV5-4 and TRBJ2-4; maybe TRBD2 (6 bases). V was trimmed by 0 bases and J by 3 bases, leaving 13 bases between them. The CDR3 runs 16 residues. The germline gives CDR1 SGHNT, CDR2 YYREEE (reference sequence). CDR3 bases: TGTGCCAGCAGCTTGGTGGCTAGCGATGGCAAAAACATTCAGTACTTC. Translation: CASSLVASDGKNIQYF.

The J gene is TRBJ1-2, the V gene TRBV20-1; D might be TRBD1 (5 bases). This CDR3 contains 11 residues. Germline V gene sequence: CDR1 DFQATT, CDR2 SNEGSKA (reference sequence). Trimming shortened V by 5 bases and J by 4 bases, and 8 bases separated the two germline ends. Here the CDR3 DNA reads TGCAGTGCTCCCGACAGCTATGGCTACACCTTC. This codes for CSAPDSYGYTF.

On this clone itself: Distinct nucleotide sequences in the sample also encode this CDR3. The rearrangement links TRBV7-8 to TRBJ2-7; no definite D call. The CDR3 length is 11 residues. The V end was cut by 3 bases, the J end by 3 bases, with 3 bases between. The germline V gene encodes CDR1 SGHVS and CDR2 FQNEAQ. The CDR3 is CASSFSYEQYF. DNA of the CDR3: TGTGCCAGCAGCTTTAGCTACGAGCAGTACTTC.

The rearrangement uses TRBV18 and TRBJ2-7; D assignment may be TRBD1 or TRBD2 (5 bases each). The germline V gene encodes CDR1 KGHSH and CDR2 LQKENI. V was shortened by 2 bases and J by 3 bases, with 14 bases between the two germline ends. This CDR3 is 15 amino acids long. CDR3 coding DNA: TGTGCCAGCTCACCAAGGAGGACAAACAGCTACGAGCAGTACTTC. It specifies CASSPRRTNSYEQYF.

This clone appeared once. The V call is TRBV12-5, the J call TRBJ1-3, with a tentative D call TRBD1 (6 bases). CDR3 size: 15 residues. Germline-derived CDR1 and CDR2 are LGHNT and FRNRAP. V lost 6 bases and J lost 0, with 12 bases in between. In DNA, the CDR3 is TGTGCTAGTGGCCGAACAGGGTCCTCTGGAAACACCATATATTTT. This sequence encodes CASGRTGSSGNTIYF.

The chain links TRBV3-1 (or the pseudogene TRBV3-2) to TRBJ2-5; TRBD1 or TRBD2 may be the D gene (5 bases each). The germline gives CDR1 LGHDT, CDR2 YNNKEL (reference sequence). V lost 0 bases and J 5 bases, leaving 13 bases between the germline ends. The CDR3 spans 15 residues. The CDR3 sequence: CASSQDVRAGETQYF. CDR3 DNA sequence: TGTGCCAGCAGCCAAGACGTCAGGGCGGGTGAGACCCAGTACTTC.

The J gene is TRBJ1-1, the V gene TRBV5-1; 7 bases align to TRBD1. Trimming removed 2 bases from V and 4 bases from J; junction bases left unmatched: 5. CDR1 SGHRS and CDR2 YFSETQ come from the germline V gene. The CDR3 has 14 residues. The CDR3 loop is CASSFEGASTEAFF. For the CDR3, the DNA is TGCGCCAGCAGCTTCGAGGGGGCTTCCACTGAAGCTTTCTTT. Drawing the rest from reference TRBV5-1 and TRBJ1-1, the complete variable domain is KAGVTQTPRYLIKTRGQQVTLSCSPISGHRSVSWYQQTPGQGLQFLFEYFSETQRNKGNFPGRFSGRQFSNSRSEMNVSTLELGDSALYLCASSFEGASTEAFFGQGTRLTVV.

The V and J genes are TRBV21-1 and TRBJ1-1; no check of the table's D call, TRBD1, against the DNA was made. TRBV21-1 corresponds to a pseudogene. This CDR3 contains 17 residues. The DNA of the CDR3 is TGTGCCAGCAGCCTCCCTGACAGGGGGCTTGTGAACACTGAAGCTTTCTTT. Translated, it gives CASSLPDRGLVNTEAFF.

This chain connects TRBV4-1 to TRBJ1-1, with unresolved D. Germline CDR1 MGHRA, CDR2 YSYEKL. This CDR3 is built from 14 residues. V lost 0 bases, J lost 8 bases, and 13 bases lay in between. This CDR3 is CASSQEGLPTEAFF. CDR3 in DNA: TGCGCCAGCAGCCAAGAGGGCCTTCCGACCGAAGCTTTCTTT.

The table lists this clone with a few counts. The V gene is TRBV6-5, the J gene TRBJ1-3; 7 bases are shared with TRBD1. This CDR3 is 15 amino acids long. CDR1 is MNHEY and CDR2 is SVGAGI in the germline V gene. With 7 bases clipped from V and 2 bases from J, the junction kept 8 bases outside the gene matches. Written as DNA, the CDR3 is TGTGCCAGCACCACAGGGGCCTCTCCTGGAAACACCATATATTTT. This translates into CASTTGASPGNTIYF.

The chain joins TRBV5-1 to TRBJ1-1; tentatively, D is TRBD1 (6 bases). The germline V gene has CDR1 SGHRS and CDR2 YFSETQ. CDR3 length: 16 amino acids. Trimming stripped 3 bases from V and 3 bases from J, with 18 bases between. Written as DNA, the CDR3 is TGCGCCAGCAGCTGGCCCCGGGGGGCTAACTACACTGAAGCTTTCTTT. It codes for CASSWPRGANYTEAFF. The full variable domain, rest sourced from reference TRBV5-1 and TRBJ1-1, is KAGVTQTPRYLIKTRGQQVTLSCSPISGHRSVSWYQQTPGQGLQFLFEYFSETQRNKGNFPGRFSGRQFSNSRSEMNVSTLELGDSALYLCASSWPRGANYTEAFFGQGTRLTVV.

This rearrangement joins TRBV27 to TRBJ1-1; D perhaps matches TRBD1 (5 bases). The V gene lost 5 bases and the J gene lost 6 bases, with 16 bases spanning the gap. This CDR3 is 14 amino acids long. Per germline, CDR1 MNHEY and CDR2 SMNVEV (reference sequence). The CDR3 sequence: CASSGPFGGPEAFF. In DNA form, the CDR3 reads TGTGCCAGCAGTGGCCCTTTTGGGGGACCTGAAGCTTTCTTT.

The chain uses TRBV6-5 and TRBJ1-1; perhaps TRBD1 as D (5 bases). V was cut by 4 bases and J by 4 bases, with 16 bases left in between. Germline CDR1 is MNHEY and CDR2 is SVGAGI. This CDR3 comprises 15 residues. For the CDR3, the DNA is TGTGCCAGCAGTTTCAGGGAAGGTGTTGGCACTGAAGCTTTCTTT. As protein: CASSFREGVGTEAFF.

The J gene is TRBJ1-2, the V gene TRBV6-1; 10 positions agree with TRBD1. The germline CDR1 and CDR2 sequences are MNHNS and SASEGT. This CDR3 region has 18 residues. Trimming took 3 bases from V and 4 from J; bases not matched to a gene: 14. The DNA for the CDR3 is TGTGCCAGCAGTGATCGTTTCCAGAGACAGGGGGCGAGCTATGGCTACACCTTC. It yields the protein CASSDRFQRQGASYGYTF.